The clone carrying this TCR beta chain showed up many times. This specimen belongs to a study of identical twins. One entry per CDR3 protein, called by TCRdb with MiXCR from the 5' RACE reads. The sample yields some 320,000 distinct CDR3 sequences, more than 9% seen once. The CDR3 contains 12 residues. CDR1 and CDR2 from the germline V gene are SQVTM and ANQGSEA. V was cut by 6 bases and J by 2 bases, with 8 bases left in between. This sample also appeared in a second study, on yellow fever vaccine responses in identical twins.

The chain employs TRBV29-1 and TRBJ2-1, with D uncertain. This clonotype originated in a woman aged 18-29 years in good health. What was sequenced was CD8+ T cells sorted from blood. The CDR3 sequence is CSVDGTYNEQFF. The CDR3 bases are TGCAGCGTCGACGGAACCTACAATGAGCAGTTCTTC.